The rows below give T cell receptor beta chains drawn from one sample of a study of blood T cell repertoires in COVID-19. Method: immunoSEQ multiplex PCR; TCRdb's copy keeps in-frame clones and lacks some. The sample has over 11,000 clones; 87% are singletons. Input material: peripheral blood. The receptor set was obtained from a human donor in a cohort sampled during active COVID-19. The CDR3 runs from the conserved cysteine through the conserved F or W. Fields, in order: V gene, CDR3 length, D gene, J gene, clone size, CDR3 protein, CDR3 DNA. The D gene is left open where the match is weak. The size entry is marked missing in some rows and otherwise reads once, few, many or a size class.

TRBV6-5	11	-	TRBJ1-2	few	CATRRVAGYTF	TGTGCCACCAGACGGGTCGCAGGCTACACCTTC
TRBV27	13	-	TRBJ2-7	-	CASSYRDNYEQYF	TGTGCCAGCAGCTACCGGGACAACTACGAGCAGTACTTC
TRBV27	18	TRBD1	TRBJ2-2	-	CASNTLGQGALNTGELFF	TGTGCCAGCAATACCCTAGGACAGGGGGCCCTAAACACCGGGGAGCTGTTTTTT
TRBV20-1	14	-	TRBJ2-3	-	CSASLESSTDTQYF	TGCAGTGCTAGTTTGGAGTCGTCTACAGATACGCAGTATTTT
TRBV12-5	18	TRBD1	TRBJ2-2	-	CASGLVHSGQGATGELFF	TGTGCTAGTGGTTTGGTACATTCCGGACAGGGGGCGACCGGGGAGCTGTTTTTT
TRBV10-1	12	-	TRBJ1-2	-	CASSVRGSGYTF	TGCGCCAGCAGTGTTAGGGGCAGTGGCTACACCTTC
TRBV12-5	16	TRBD1	TRBJ2-1	-	CASGLDGTGAYNEQFF	TGTGCTAGTGGTTTGGACGGGACAGGGGCCTACAATGAGCAGTTCTTC
TRBV10-3	13	-	TRBJ2-7	-	CAIGRENTYEQYF	TGTGCCATCGGGCGAGAAAACACCTACGAGCAGTACTTC
TRBV3-1/TRBV3-2	14	-	TRBJ2-7	-	CASSPPTGDYEQYF	TGTGCCAGCAGCCCCCCGACGGGGGACTACGAGCAGTACTTC
TRBV7-6	16	TRBD2	TRBJ2-1	-	CASSAASGRAYNEQFF	TGTGCCAGCAGCGCCGCTAGCGGGAGGGCCTACAATGAGCAGTTCTTC
TRBV5-1	16	TRBD2	TRBJ2-3	-	CASSLSGLAATDTQYF	TGCGCCAGCAGCCTCTCGGGACTAGCGGCCACAGATACGCAGTATTTT
TRBV11-3	14	TRBD2	TRBJ2-7	-	CASSPGLDNYEQYF	TGTGCCAGCAGCCCGGGACTAGATAACTACGAGCAGTACTTC
TRBV9	14	-	TRBJ2-2	-	CASRDGGPGRELFF	TGTGCCAGCAGGGACGGGGGGCCTGGCCGGGAGCTGTTTTTT
TRBV27	14	-	TRBJ2-7	-	CASSPRTRRYEQYF	TGTGCCAGCAGTCCGCGGACAAGACGCTACGAGCAGTACTTC
TRBV4-2	17	TRBD2	TRBJ2-1	-	CASRPLLKRGSYNEQFF	TGTGCCAGCAGACCCCTCCTGAAGCGGGGCTCCTACAATGAGCAGTTCTTC
TRBV27	15	-	TRBJ2-2	-	CASSLSSPGRRGLFF	TGTGCCAGCAGTTTATCTTCGCCTGGCCGCAGGGGGCTGTTTTTT
TRBV28	15	-	TRBJ1-1	-	CASSLPGQLNTEAFF	TGTGCCAGCAGCCTCCCCGGACAGCTGAACACTGAAGCTTTCTTT
TRBV5-6	12	-	TRBJ1-2	once	CASSRGGERYTF	TGTGCCAGCAGCCGAGGCGGGGAACGCTACACCTTC
TRBV12-2	12	-	TRBJ2-3	-	CASRKGSVTQYF	TGTGCAAGTCGAAAGGGGTCGGTTACGCAGTATTTT
TRBV6-6	12	-	TRBJ1-2	-	CASSTGIYGYTF	TGTGCCAGCAGCACAGGGATCTATGGCTACACCTTC
TRBV24-1	14	TRBD1	TRBJ2-7	once	CATSDPGQGKWQYF	TGTGCCACCAGTGACCCGGGACAGGGGAAGTGGCAGTACTTC
TRBV14	17	-	TRBJ1-1	-	CASSQDLGQARNTEAFF	TGTGCCAGCAGCCAAGATCTTGGTCAGGCGAGAAACACTGAAGCTTTCTTT
TRBV28	13	-	TRBJ1-5	-	CASSFRIDQPQHF	TGTGCCAGCAGTTTCAGGATCGATCAGCCCCAGCATTTT
TRBV29-1	15	-	TRBJ1-4	-	CSVVPGSATNEKLFF	TGCAGCGTTGTCCCAGGCTCTGCAACTAATGAAAAACTGTTTTTT
TRBV9	13	-	TRBJ1-1	once	CASSVVSGSQGFF	TGTGCCAGCAGCGTAGTTTCAGGCAGCCAAGGTTTCTTT
TRBV6-5	15	-	TRBJ2-2	-	CASSKEDLRTGELFF	TGTGCCAGCAGTAAGGAGGACCTTCGCACCGGGGAGCTGTTTTTT
TRBV28	17	-	TRBJ2-3	-	CASSLSGGATSTDTQYF	TGTGCCAGCAGTTTATCTGGCGGAGCAACTTCCACAGATACGCAGTATTTT
TRBV5-1	15	TRBD2	TRBJ2-1	-	CASSHLAGGGDEQFF	TGCGCCAGCAGTCATCTAGCGGGAGGAGGCGATGAGCAGTTCTTC
TRBV28	14	-	TRBJ1-2	-	CASSPNRANYGYTF	TGTGCCAGCAGCCCGAACAGAGCTAACTATGGCTACACCTTC
TRBV5-1	16	-	TRBJ2-7	-	CASSLGLTSSSYEQYF	TGCGCCAGCAGCTTGGGGCTCACTTCTAGCTCCTACGAGCAGTACTTC